A single sample gave rise to the 23 T cell receptor beta chains below, sequenced in a study of blood T cell repertoires in COVID-19. The method was immunoSEQ multiplex PCR; TCRdb's version includes in-frame clones alone and lacks a portion of them. The repertoire holds roughly 250,000 clones, with under 95% as singletons. The sample comprised PBMCs or T cells enriched from blood (not recorded which). These receptors came from a woman aged 40 to 50 with acute COVID-19.

V usage is TRBV28 and J usage is TRBJ1-6; D not resolved. CDR1 and CDR2 (germline): MDHEN, SYDVKM. Trimming removed 7 bases from V and 5 bases from J, with 9 bases in between. The CDR3 is 13 amino acids. DNA of the CDR3: TGTGCCAGCAACCTAATAAATAATTCACCCCTCCACTTT. It codes for CASNLINNSPLHF.

This rearrangement joins TRBV16 to TRBJ1-5; D is unclear. The CDR3 is 14 amino acids. Trimming left V 1 base short and J 5 bases short, with 9 bases between. CDR1 and CDR2 (germline): KGHSY, FQNENV. The CDR3 sequence is CASSQYQADQPQHF. The CDR3 region has the DNA TGTGCCAGCAGCCAATATCAAGCCGATCAGCCCCAGCATTTT.

The CDR3 loop reads CASSVSGRATDTQYF. CDR3 in DNA: TGTGCCAGCAGCGTTAGCGGGAGGGCCACAGATACGCAGTATTTT. The chain is built from TRBV9 and TRBJ2-3; 11 bases match TRBD2. CDR3 size: 15 residues. Germline V gene data show CDR1 as SGDLS and CDR2 as YYNGEE. V lost 2 bases, J lost 2 bases, and 1 base stayed unmatched.

The V and J genes are TRBV7-6 and TRBJ1-3; perhaps TRBD1 as D (5 bases). Germline V lookup: CDR1 SGHVS, CDR2 FNYEAQ. The CDR3 extends over 12 amino acids. With 4 bases removed from V and 7 bases from J, the gap between germline ends came to 8 bases. DNA of the CDR3: TGTGCCAGCAGCTCGACAGATAACACCATATATTTT. As protein: CASSSTDNTIYF.

This chain links TRBV7-2 with TRBJ2-1; D perhaps matches TRBD2 (6 bases). V was shortened by 5 bases and J by 9 bases, with 26 bases between the two germline ends. Germline V CDR1 and CDR2: SGHTA, FQGNSA. The CDR3 consists of 17 residues. CDR3 in amino acids: CASSTRNGGGTRGEQFF. CDR3 nucleotide sequence: TGTGCCAGCAGCACAAGAAACGGGGGAGGTACGCGTGGTGAGCAGTTCTTC.

About this clone: One junction end disagrees with the germline gene, perhaps due to a read error. The chain carries TRBV5-4 and TRBJ2-6; 7 nucleotides align to TRBD1. The CDR3 has 17 amino acids. Germline-derived CDR1 and CDR2 are SGHNT and YYREEE (reference sequence). CDR3 in amino acids: CASSSPGQNSGANVLTF. The CDR3 bases are TGTGCCAGCAGCTCACCGGGACAGAACTCTGGAGCCAACGTCCTGACTTTC.

The V and J genes are TRBV19 and TRBJ1-5; the D is unclear. V lost 3 bases and J 0 bases, leaving 6 bases between the germline ends. CDR3 length equals 14 residues. CDR1 LNHDA and CDR2 SQIVND come from the germline V gene (reference sequence). The CDR3 loop is CASSMRDSNQPQHF. DNA for the CDR3: TGTGCCAGTAGTATGAGGGATAGCAATCAGCCCCAGCATTTT.

This rearrangement joins TRBV18 to TRBJ1-2; D remains ambiguous. V dropped 2 bases and J dropped 4 bases, with 11 bases sitting between them. Looked up from germline, CDR1 is KGHSH and CDR2 is LQKENI. The CDR3 contains 14 residues. The CDR3 loop is CASSPGRRGYGYTF. The CDR3 coding sequence is TGTGCCAGCTCACCAGGTAGGCGAGGCTATGGCTACACCTTC.

In its sample, this clone was seen once. This rearrangement joins TRBV12-3 or TRBV12-4 to TRBJ2-7; TRBD2 aligns across 11 bases. The V segment lost 8 bases and the J segment 4 bases; nucleotides outside the gene matches: 4. This CDR3 region has 13 residues. DNA of the CDR3: TGTGCCAGCGGGACTAGCGGCGTTTACGAGCAGTACTTC. It yields the protein CASGTSGVYEQYF.

V and J are TRBV27 and TRBJ2-7; D is perhaps TRBD2 (6 bases). In germline, CDR1 is MNHEY, CDR2 SMNVEV (reference sequence). CDR3 length: 11 amino acids. Trimming left V 7 bases short and J 7 bases short, with 11 bases between. In DNA form, the CDR3 reads TGTGCCAGCATGGGCCGGGGGGAGCAGTACTTC. Translated, it gives CASMGRGEQYF.

The V call is TRBV4-3, the J call TRBJ2-1, with D unclear. Trimming pared 0 bases from V and 0 bases from J, leaving 9 bases between. CDR3 size: 16 residues. Germline CDR1 and CDR2: LGHNA and YSLEER. This CDR3 reads CASSQDVSSSYNEQFF. CDR3 in DNA: TGCGCCAGCAGCCAAGACGTCTCGAGCTCCTACAATGAGCAGTTCTTC.

V and J are TRBV19 and TRBJ1-5, with no clear D. Trimming stripped 3 bases from V and 4 bases from J, with 7 bases between. Germline CDR1 LNHDA, CDR2 SQIVND (reference sequence). This CDR3 has 13 amino acids. The CDR3 reads CASSIKINQPQHF. As DNA, the CDR3 is TGTGCCAGTAGTATTAAAATTAATCAGCCCCAGCATTTT.

The chain uses TRBV3-1 (or the pseudogene TRBV3-2) and TRBJ2-3; no clear D gene. Germline values: CDR1 LGHDT, CDR2 YNNKEL (reference sequence). This CDR3 has 13 residues. V was pared by 5 bases and J by 5 bases, with 11 bases between. CDR3 region: CASSFRLLDTQYF. DNA for the CDR3: TGTGCCAGCAGCTTCCGACTCCTAGATACGCAGTATTTT.

This clone was counted between two and nine times. The V call is TRBV7-2, the J call TRBJ1-6; 8 bases fit TRBD1. The CDR3 covers 15 residues. The J segment lost 9 bases and the V segment lost 5 bases, leaving 9 bases of the junction unmatched. CDR1 and CDR2 from the germline V gene are SGHTA and FQGNSA. The CDR3 DNA sequence: TGTGCCAGCAGCACAGAGGACAGGGCGAGTTCACCCCTCCACTTT. Protein product: CASSTEDRASSPLHF.

This clone was found a few times. The V call is TRBV18, the J call TRBJ1-1, with unresolved D. The CDR3 consists of 14 residues. Germline V gene data show CDR1 as KGHSH and CDR2 as LQKENI. V was cut by 1 base and J by 0 bases, with 6 bases left in between. The CDR3: CASSPQGVNTEAFF. DNA for the CDR3: TGTGCCAGCTCACCACAGGGAGTGAACACTGAAGCTTTCTTT.

The genes are TRBV7-8 and TRBJ2-3; D perhaps matches TRBD2 (5 bases). The V end lost 5 bases, the J end lost 4 bases, and 16 bases lay between the germline ends. CDR3 length: 15 residues. The V gene's germline CDR1 is SGHVS and CDR2 FQNEAQ. The CDR3 protein is CASSILVSAADTQYF. In DNA form, the CDR3 reads TGTGCCAGCAGCATACTAGTGTCGGCTGCAGATACGCAGTATTTT. The full variable domain, rest sourced from reference TRBV7-8 and TRBJ2-3, is GAGVSQSPRYKVAKRGQDVALRCDPISGHVSLFWYQQALGQGPEFLTYFQNEAQLDKSGLPSDRFFAERPEGSVSTLKIQRTQQEDSAVYLCASSILVSAADTQYFGPGTRLTVL.

This clone was observed a single time. The chain carries TRBV11-3 and TRBJ2-3; 11 nucleotides line up with TRBD2. V dropped 1 base and J dropped 5; count of bases not matched to a gene: 5. CDR3 length: 16 amino acids. Germline loops: CDR1 SGHNT, CDR2 YENEEA. As DNA, the CDR3 is TGTGCCAGCAGCTTAGTAGCGGGAGGGCAAGGAGATACGCAGTATTTT. It yields the protein CASSLVAGGQGDTQYF.

J is TRBJ2-1 and V is TRBV2; the match to TRBD2 covers 7 bases. The germline V gene has CDR1 SNHLY and CDR2 FYNNEI. After removal of 3 bases from V and 10 bases from J, the junction contained 12 bases not matched to a gene. The CDR3 extends over 15 amino acids. The CDR3 nucleotides are TGTGCCAGCAGTGACCCAGGACTAGGAGCCAGGGAGCAGTTCTTC. This encodes CASSDPGLGAREQFF.

This clone has a single count. The chain joins TRBV14 to TRBJ2-1, with unresolved D. V was cut by 2 bases and J by 12 bases, with 11 bases left in between. In germline, CDR1 is SGHDN, CDR2 FVKESK. The CDR3 runs 12 residues. The CDR3: CASSQPPAGQFF. CDR3 DNA sequence: TGTGCCAGCAGCCAACCCCCCGCAGGGCAGTTCTTC.

V is TRBV28 and J is TRBJ1-5, with TRBD1 matching over 8 bases. Losses at the gene ends were 6 bases for V and 5 bases for J; bases not matched to a gene: 6. Per the germline V gene, CDR1 is MDHEN and CDR2 is SYDVKM. This CDR3 region has 14 residues. CDR3 sequence (DNA): TGTGCCAGCAGCCCGGACAGGGAAGATCAGCCCCAGCATTTT. Its protein is CASSPDREDQPQHF. The full variable domain, in which reference TRBV28 and TRBJ1-5 provide the parts outside the CDR3, is DVKVTQSSRYLVKRTGEKVFLECVQDMDHENMFWYRQDPGLGLRLIYFSYDVKMKEKGDIPEGYSVSREKKERFSLILESASTNQTSMYLCASSPDREDQPQHFGDGTRLSIL.

The chain carries TRBV15 and TRBJ1-3; 7 bases are shared with TRBD1. Per the germline V gene, CDR1 is LNHNV and CDR2 is YYDKDF (reference sequence). This CDR3 is built from 13 residues. Germline trimming cut 10 bases from V and 2 bases from J; bases unmatched to any gene: 5. CDR3 protein: CAIEDRPGNTIYF. DNA for the CDR3: TGTGCCATTGAGGACAGGCCTGGAAACACCATATATTTT.

V is TRBV30 and J is TRBJ1-6; perhaps TRBD1 as D (5 bases). The germline V gene has CDR1 GTSNPN and CDR2 SVGIG (reference sequence). V was cut by 3 bases and J by 9 bases, with 12 bases left in between. This CDR3 has 13 residues. This CDR3 is CAWRQEGFSPLHF. The CDR3 DNA reads TGTGCCTGGAGACAGGAGGGGTTTTCACCCCTCCACTTT.

The rearrangement uses TRBV5-6 and TRBJ1-4; D call uncertain. Trimming took 4 bases from V and 0 from J, leaving 13 bases between them. This CDR3 has 16 amino acids. Germline lookup yields CDR1 SGHDT and CDR2 YYEEEE. CDR3 protein: CASSPDGSTTNEKLFF. CDR3 nucleotide sequence: TGTGCCAGCAGCCCCGACGGGAGTACAACTAATGAAAAACTGTTTTTT.